Listed here are 30 T cell receptor beta chains from one sample, sequenced in a study of blood T cell repertoires in COVID-19. Some clones are missing from TCRdb's copy, which holds only in-frame ones; the method was immunoSEQ multiplex PCR. Among 7,000 to 10,000 clones listed, 88% were seen once. Sequencing used peripheral blood. The source of these receptors is a woman aged 50 to 65 with active or convalescent COVID-19.

The chain couples TRBV4-3 to TRBJ1-3; 9 positions agree with TRBD1. Trimming took 1 base from V and 1 from J; bases not matched to a gene: 5. Germline V gene data show CDR1 as LGHNA and CDR2 as YSLEER. This CDR3 is 17 amino acids long. CDR3: CASSQATGGLSGNTIYF. The CDR3 DNA reads TGCGCCAGCAGCCAAGCAACAGGGGGCTTATCTGGAAACACCATATATTTT.

The V call is TRBV24-1, the J call TRBJ2-7; the D is unclear. Trimming left V 2 bases short and J 6 bases short, with 7 bases between. Per germline, CDR1 KGHDR and CDR2 SFDVKD. This CDR3 is 12 amino acids long. The CDR3 bases are TGTGCCACCAGTGATTCCCCGGGCGAGCAGTACTTC. Protein: CATSDSPGEQYF.

V gene TRBV5-8 combines with J gene TRBJ1-1; 7 bases fit TRBD1. The CDR3 is 11 residues long. Germline assignment: CDR1 SGHTS and CDR2 YDEGEE. Trimming removed 5 bases from V and 11 bases from J; junction bases left unmatched: 6. The CDR3 loop reads CASSRQGEAFF. In nucleotides, the CDR3 is TGTGCCAGCAGTCGACAGGGAGAGGCTTTCTTT.

This chain links TRBV3-1 (or the pseudogene TRBV3-2) with TRBJ2-3; 9 bases match TRBD1. Germline V CDR1 and CDR2: LGHDT, YNNKEL (reference sequence). After removal of 3 bases from V and 0 bases from J, the junction contained 4 bases not matched to a gene. CDR3 length: 16 amino acids. The CDR3 spells CASSHRQGGSTDTQYF. For the CDR3, the DNA is TGTGCCAGCAGCCACCGACAGGGGGGGAGCACAGATACGCAGTATTTT.

This chain joins TRBV10-2 and TRBJ2-3, with unresolved D. Per the germline V gene, CDR1 is WSHSY and CDR2 is SAAADI. The CDR3 is 15 residues long. Trimming removed 2 bases from V and 2 bases from J, with 11 bases in between. The CDR3: CASSESPTSTDTQYF. The CDR3 region has the DNA TGCGCCAGCAGTGAGAGTCCTACTTCCACAGATACGCAGTATTTT.

The rearrangement links TRBV28 to TRBJ1-5, with a possible D match to TRBD1 (5 bases). Deletions cut 5 bases from V and 1 base from J, with 24 bases between. The CDR3 runs to 19 residues. Germline lookup yields CDR1 MDHEN and CDR2 SYDVKM. The CDR3: CASSPPRGTPIPSNQPQHF. The CDR3 DNA reads as TGTGCCAGCAGTCCCCCTCGGGGGACGCCAATTCCCAGCAATCAGCCCCAGCATTTT.

The V call is TRBV28, the J call TRBJ1-6; the D gene is possibly TRBD1 (6 bases). Germline CDR1 is MDHEN and CDR2 is SYDVKM. This CDR3 is 15 amino acids long. The ends were cut back, 6 bases at V and 1 base at J, with 10 bases in the middle. The CDR3 region has the DNA TGTGCCAGCAGCCCGGACAGTTCCTATAATTCACCCCTCCACTTT. Protein sequence: CASSPDSSYNSPLHF.

The CDR3 sequence is CASSPRALPGEQYF. The CDR3 DNA sequence: TGTGCCAGCAGCCCTAGGGCTCTACCGGGGGAGCAGTACTTC. The chain carries TRBV16 and TRBJ2-7; maybe TRBD2 (5 bases). The CDR3 spans 14 residues. Germline CDR1 reads KGHSY; CDR2 reads FQNENV. V lost 4 bases, J lost 7 bases, and 17 bases lay in between.

The rearrangement joins TRBV7-2 to TRBJ2-5; D gene unclear. The length of the CDR3 is 14 residues. V dropped 4 bases and J dropped 2 bases, with 11 bases sitting between them. Germline V gene sequence: CDR1 SGHTA, CDR2 FQGNSA. CDR3 bases: TGTGCCAGCAGCTCTTGGAGTCTACAAGAGACCCAGTACTTC. This codes for CASSSWSLQETQYF. Based on the CDR3 plus reference TRBV7-2 and TRBJ2-5, the full variable domain is GAGVSQSPSNKVTEKGKDVELRCDPISGHTALYWYRQSLGQGLEFLIYFQGNSAPDKSGLPSDRFSAERTGGSVSTLTIQRTQQEDSAVYLCASSSWSLQETQYFGPGTRLLVL.

The chain couples TRBV6-2 or TRBV6-3 to TRBJ1-5, with a weak D call TRBD1 (5 bases). The V end lost 2 bases, the J end lost 7 bases, and 6 bases lay between the germline ends. The CDR3 is 12 residues long. Germline V gene lookup returns CDR1 MNHEY and CDR2 SVGEGT. As DNA, the CDR3 is TGTGCCAGCAGTTACGGGGGGCAGCCCCAGCATTTT. The encoded protein is CASSYGGQPQHF.

The chain couples TRBV30 to TRBJ2-3, with TRBD2 matching over 8 bases. Germline trimming cut 4 bases from V and 4 bases from J; bases unmatched to any gene: 10. From germline, CDR1 is GTSNPN and CDR2 SVGIG (reference sequence). This CDR3 has 15 residues. DNA for the CDR3: TGTGCCTGGATTGAACGGAGCGGGAGCCCAGATACGCAGTATTTT. This encodes CAWIERSGSPDTQYF.

CDR3 residues: CASSLLHEQYF. The CDR3 DNA follows: TGTGCCAGCAGCTTACTTCACGAGCAGTACTTC. The chain employs TRBV7-2 and TRBJ2-7; D uncertain. Germline V gene sequence: CDR1 SGHTA, CDR2 FQGNSA. The germline V and J ends were trimmed by 2 bases and 5 bases, with 4 bases remaining between them. CDR3 length equals 11 residues. The entire variable domain, with the rest obtained from reference TRBV7-2 and TRBJ2-7, is as follows: GAGVSQSPSNKVTEKGKDVELRCDPISGHTALYWYRQSLGQGLEFLIYFQGNSAPDKSGLPSDRFSAERTGGSVSTLTIQRTQQEDSAVYLCASSLLHEQYFGPGTRLTVT.

Here the CDR3 DNA reads TGCGCCAGCAGCCAAGAGAGGACAGGGGGGTTAAGTACGCAGTATTTT. Amino acid sequence: CASSQERTGGLSTQYF. The V and J genes are TRBV4-3 and TRBJ2-3; 10 bases are shared with TRBD1. This CDR3 has 16 residues. CDR1 is LGHNA and CDR2 is YSLEER in the germline V gene. Trimming removed 0 bases from V and 8 bases from J; junction bases left unmatched: 8.

The chain has TRBV7-8 and TRBJ2-3, with a tentative D call TRBD2 (5 bases). The CDR3 is 14 amino acids. Germline V gene data show CDR1 as SGHVS and CDR2 as FQNEAQ. Between the trimmed V and J ends, which lost 5 bases and 4 bases, there was a span of 13 bases. For the CDR3, the DNA is TGTGCCAGCAGCCGTACTAGGCAGGCAGATACGCAGTATTTT. It codes for CASSRTRQADTQYF.

This clone appeared a few times. The rearrangement joins TRBV6-6 to TRBJ1-2; perhaps TRBD1 as D (5 bases). Between the trimmed V and J ends, which lost 6 bases and 0 bases, there was a span of 5 bases. CDR3 size: 12 residues. Per the germline V gene, CDR1 is MNHNY and CDR2 is SVGAGI (reference sequence). The CDR3 region is CASRGPNYGYTF. Here the CDR3 DNA reads TGTGCCAGCAGGGGGCCTAACTATGGCTACACCTTC.

This sequence joins TRBV4-3 and TRBJ2-3, with 12 nucleotides matching TRBD2. Germline values: CDR1 LGHNA, CDR2 YSLEER. There are 16 residues in the CDR3. With 4 bases clipped from V and 2 bases from J, the junction kept 4 bases outside the gene matches. The CDR3 loop is CASSPRLAGATDTQYF. For the CDR3, the DNA is TGCGCCAGCAGCCCTCGACTAGCGGGGGCCACAGATACGCAGTATTTT.

In DNA form, the CDR3 reads TGCAGCGTTCAGGACAGGGGATACGAGCAGTACTTC. Amino acid sequence: CSVQDRGYEQYF. The rearrangement uses TRBV29-1 and TRBJ2-7; 9 nucleotides agree with TRBD1. Germline loops: CDR1 SQVTM, CDR2 ANQGSEA. The CDR3 is made up of 12 amino acids. V shed 5 bases, J shed 4 bases, and the junction held 3 bases outside the gene matches.

This chain joins TRBV19 and TRBJ2-3, with a weak D call TRBD1 (6 bases). The CDR3 contains 13 residues. V dropped 7 bases and J dropped 0 bases, with 8 bases sitting between them. Germline CDR1 reads LNHDA; CDR2 reads SQIVND (reference sequence). As DNA, the CDR3 is TGTGCCAGTAAGGGGGTTAGCACAGATACGCAGTATTTT. Translated: CASKGVSTDTQYF.

The CDR3 reads CASSLGTRSGEQFF. The CDR3 nucleotides read TGCGCCAGCAGCCTAGGGACTAGGAGCGGTGAGCAGTTCTTC. This chain links TRBV4-3 with TRBJ2-1; 8 bases are a match to TRBD2. Germline V CDR1 and CDR2: LGHNA, YSLEER. This CDR3 is 14 amino acids long. V gave up 4 bases and J gave up 9 bases; unmatched junction bases: 8.

The chain uses TRBV2 and TRBJ2-7; 11 bases line up with TRBD1. J was trimmed by 6 bases and V by 5 bases; bases with no gene match: 3. CDR1 and CDR2 from the germline V gene are SNHLY and FYNNEI. This CDR3 region has 13 residues. Here the CDR3 DNA reads TGTGCCAGCAGTCCCGGGACAGGGGGCGAGCAGTACTTC. It specifies CASSPGTGGEQYF. Full variable domain (outside the CDR3, taken from reference TRBV2 and TRBJ2-7): EPEVTQTPSHQVTQMGQEVILRCVPISNHLYFYWYRQILGQKVEFLVSFYNNEISEKSEIFDDQFSVERPDGSNFTLKIRSTKLEDSAMYFCASSPGTGGEQYFGPGTRLTVT.

This chain uses TRBV14 with TRBJ2-3; D possibly corresponds to TRBD1 (5 bases). Germline V gene data show CDR1 as SGHDN and CDR2 as FVKESK. This CDR3 has 16 residues. Trimming removed 1 base at V and 6 bases at J, with 17 bases between. The CDR3 sequence: CASSQGPTAYLDTQYF. The DNA of the CDR3 is TGTGCCAGCAGCCAAGGGCCGACAGCTTACCTCGATACGCAGTATTTT.

This clone was detected only once. This chain uses TRBV4-2 with TRBJ1-2; TRBD1 is a possible D gene (6 bases). This CDR3 region has 14 residues. Germline V CDR1 and CDR2: LGHNA, YNFKEQ. Trimming removed 1 base at V and 6 bases at J, with 12 bases between. The CDR3 spells CASSQVRGADGYTF. The CDR3 DNA reads TGTGCCAGCAGCCAAGTCAGGGGCGCGGATGGCTACACCTTC.

The chain employs TRBV15 and TRBJ1-1; D call uncertain. This CDR3 is 15 amino acids long. V lost 0 bases to trimming and J lost 0 bases, with 8 bases between them. Germline loops: CDR1 LNHNV, CDR2 YYDKDF (reference sequence). The CDR3, as DNA: TGTGCCACCAGCAGAGAGGCCACTATGAACACTGAAGCTTTCTTT. Translation: CATSREATMNTEAFF.

The V gene is TRBV5-1, the J gene TRBJ1-1, with unresolved D. The germline V gene encodes CDR1 SGHRS and CDR2 YFSETQ. CDR3 size: 14 residues. V lost 0 bases and J lost 5, with 11 bases in between. CDR3 sequence reads: CASSLAAAATEAFF. CDR3 in DNA: TGCGCCAGCAGCTTGGCGGCGGCCGCGACTGAAGCTTTCTTT.

This chain links TRBV27 with TRBJ1-6; perhaps TRBD1 as D (5 bases). The V end was cut by 3 bases, the J end by 11 bases, with 11 bases between. The CDR3 contains 13 residues. The V gene's germline CDR1 is MNHEY and CDR2 SMNVEV (reference sequence). CDR3 protein: CASSFGGRAPLHF. The CDR3 DNA sequence: TGTGCCAGCAGTTTCGGGGGGAGGGCACCCCTCCACTTT.

V is TRBV7-2 and J is TRBJ2-5; 7 bases are shared with TRBD2. The CDR3 has 14 amino acids. The germline gives CDR1 SGHTA, CDR2 FQGNSA. The V and J ends lost 5 bases and 7 bases, in that order; junction bases with no gene match: 10. This chain's CDR3 is CASSPNALAVTQYF. Written as DNA, the CDR3 is TGTGCCAGCAGCCCAAACGCCCTAGCGGTGACCCAGTACTTC.

V gene TRBV5-1 combines with J gene TRBJ2-3; D is unresolved. The ends were cut back, 9 bases at V and 0 bases at J, with 14 bases in the middle. Germline values: CDR1 SGHRS, CDR2 YFSETQ. There are 14 residues in the CDR3. CDR3 nucleotide sequence: TGCGCCACCTGGTCAGGCTGGAGCACAGATACGCAGTATTTT. Amino acid sequence: CATWSGWSTDTQYF. The whole variable domain, remainder taken from reference TRBV5-1 and TRBJ2-3, is KAGVTQTPRYLIKTRGQQVTLSCSPISGHRSVSWYQQTPGQGLQFLFEYFSETQRNKGNFPGRFSGRQFSNSRSEMNVSTLELGDSALYLCATWSGWSTDTQYFGPGTRLTVL.

The rearrangement uses TRBV4-1 and TRBJ2-1, with TRBD2 matching over 11 bases. Germline V gene data show CDR1 as MGHRA and CDR2 as YSYEKL. The CDR3 runs to 16 residues. The V gene end was trimmed by 0 bases and the J gene end by 7 bases; junction bases not matched to a gene: 5. The CDR3 loop reads CASSQERTSGWNEQFF. The CDR3 nucleotides are TGCGCCAGCAGCCAAGAACGGACTAGCGGGTGGAATGAGCAGTTCTTC.

J is TRBJ2-7 and V is TRBV18; TRBD1 is a possible D gene (5 bases). V dropped 7 bases and J dropped 2 bases, with 30 bases sitting between them. From germline, CDR1 is KGHSH and CDR2 LQKENI. This CDR3 contains 19 residues. The CDR3 protein is CASLSYRQDIQYLPYEQYF. CDR3 coding DNA: TGTGCCAGCTTATCTTACCGCCAGGACATCCAGTATCTACCCTACGAGCAGTACTTC.

This clone was detected once. The rearrangement uses TRBV7-8 and TRBJ1-5; maybe TRBD1 (6 bases). Germline values: CDR1 SGHVS, CDR2 FQNEAQ. This CDR3 has 16 amino acids. Deletions cut 5 bases from V and 3 bases from J, with 17 bases between. The CDR3 sequence: CASSPSIGGPNQPQHF. CDR3 sequence (DNA): TGTGCCAGCAGCCCTAGCATCGGGGGGCCCAATCAGCCCCAGCATTTT.